What follows is one TCR beta chain and its context. The target of this receptor is not known. Per-base qualities were not stored, and no clone one base away is much larger. The donors were roughly 38 Caucasian individuals from Russia, aged roughly 6 to 90 years, who were systemically healthy. Each donor gave around 9.9 milliliters of peripheral blood, collected into EDTA-treated Vacutainer tubes. Ficoll-Paque density-gradient centrifugation was used to isolate PBMCs, with at least 6.5 million per sample. Total RNA, at least 6 micrograms per sample, was extracted from PBMCs with Trizol reagent. Naive CD45RAhigh/CD27high T cell percentages were measured by flow cytometry on a PBMC aliquot from every donor. Library preparation employed 5' RACE. The instrument was an Illumina HiSeq 2500. The second PCR ran for roughly 6 to 11 cycles and used a J-beta primer mix along with a sample-barcoded 5' primer. A unique molecular identifier was introduced onto each TCR beta cDNA molecule by a template-switch 5' adaptor carrying 12 random nucleotides. Each sample yielded at least 3 million CDR3-containing paired-end reads. All of the RNA was converted into first-strand cDNA using the Mint cDNA synthesis kit, with a TRBC-specific oligonucleotide serving as the primer. Following uracil-DNA glycosylase treatment, all cDNA underwent a first 18-cycle PCR with the universal primers M1SS and BC2_uni_R. Per the authors' processing: Normalization of each sample was performed by random selection of 1 million high-quality reads, each carrying a distinct molecular identifier. Reads with shared molecular identifiers were discarded instead of being binned into consensus sequences. MiTCR, run with a Q25 quality threshold and the strictest error-elimination algorithm, handled CDR3 identification, clonotype clustering and error correction. A nonparametric unseen species model with Euler transformation was used to estimate lower-bound total TCR beta diversity. TCRdb took the public reads, trimmed them with fastp at Q25, ran MiXCR for clone calling and kept in-frame beta chains. Entries are consolidated by CDR3 protein sequence, retaining the most common genes and DNA. Clone size and V and J calls follow TCRdb, not the original study. The sample table holds hundreds of thousands of distinct CDR3 sequences, of which approximately 59% were seen once. The top ten clonotypes cover roughly a quarter of the sample.

The source of the sample is a study of blood T cells in healthy people across ages (dated by TCRdb to the mid-2010s). About the investigation overall: In model experiments, template switching captured roughly one uniquely barcoded TCR beta cDNA molecule for every two T cells. To track age-related changes in TCR beta repertoire diversity, the study relied on deep sequencing normalized with unique cDNA molecular identifiers. To avoid experimental bias, donors of different ages were distributed randomly across sequencing lanes. For two donors (one aged 18 to 29 and one aged 80 or older), the study analyzed two additional independent replicas of 1 million unique cDNA reads from the same blood draw. The donors were split into four age groups: young (average 16 years), middle-aged (roughly 39), aged (roughly 68) and long-lived (more than 80). Points the paper makes about the study in general: Compared with the aged group, the long-lived group had more naive CD4+ T cells, fewer expanded clones and increased TCR diversity, a pattern suggesting age selection. As age increased, observed TCR beta diversity per million T cells dropped in a roughly linear way, and a significant reduction was already evident by age 40. The percentage of naive T cells measured by flow cytometry correlated strongly with observed TCR beta diversity. Because the CMV infection status of the donors was unknown, age-related changes in expanded clonotypes may potentially have been confounded. Total diversity estimates from one million sequenced T cells were considered lower bounds and underestimates. Bulk unsorted PBMC profiling prevented conclusive comparison of naive and antigen-experienced compartments.

The TCR originated in a young man in good health. Source material: blood.

The CDR3 protein is CASQGGSSYNEQFF. The sequenced DNA is TGTGCCAGCCAGGGGGGGTCCTCCTACAATGAGCAGTTCTTC. The rearranged chain carries TRBV6-2 or TRBV6-3 and TRBJ2-1; the D gene is perhaps TRBD1 or TRBD2, as each covers 7 bases. Measured from the cysteine to the phenylalanine, the CDR3 is 14 residues long. Only the CDR3 region is kept as DNA, spanning 42 bases read in frame from base 1. Per the germline V gene, MNHEY is the CDR1 and SVGEGT is the CDR2. V is cut by 8 bases and J by 0 bases, and the space between the germline ends is 11 bases.